Below, one TCR beta chain is given with its context. This entry is derived from a study of cytomegalovirus exposure and HLA in healthy donors. The CDR3 runs to 14 residues. The germline CDR1 and CDR2 sequences are GTSNPN and SVGIG (reference sequence). The study ran its PCR with 60 Vbeta and 13 Jbeta primers. Produced via immunoSEQ multiplex PCR; TCRdb's table is partial and in-frame only. The sample records roughly 190,000 clones, roughly 80% being singletons. The sample consisted of PBMCs. V usage is TRBV30 and J usage is TRBJ2-5, with TRBD2 as a possible D gene (6 bases). The end of the DNA aligns better with TRBJ2-7, so the J call may be wrong. This clonotype originated in a young woman in good health and CMV-seropositive. The DNA of the CDR3 is TGTGCCTGGAGTATTAGCGGAGGCAGGGACGAGCAGTACTTC. Translating it yields CAWSISGGRDEQYF.